These 30 T cell receptor beta chains were sequenced from one sample in a study of beta chain features in type 1 diabetes. Study results and limitations: Among all four CD4+ subsets, Type 1 diabetes patients had TCRB CDR3s that were moderately but significantly shorter.

No antigens are known for them. Every bit of the isolated RNA underwent reverse transcription, so sequencing read expressed TCRB transcripts. The repertoire was sequenced with immunoSEQ multiplex PCR; TCRdb's copy has only in-frame clones and lacks some. Of roughly 50,000 clones in the sample, around 40% were seen once. Sequencing input: stem cell memory CD4+ T cells from blood. The source is a man aged 25 to 45 with type 1 diabetes.

The genes are TRBV5-1 and TRBJ1-5, with D perhaps TRBD1 (5 bases). The germline CDR1 and CDR2 sequences are SGHRS and YFSETQ. Trimming stripped 0 bases from V and 5 bases from J, with 6 bases between. The CDR3 loop spans 13 amino acids. DNA of the CDR3: TGCGCCAGCAGCTTGGCGGGGGATCAGCCCCAGCATTTT. Translation gives CASSLAGDQPQHF.

The genes are TRBV18 and TRBJ1-1; D is undetermined. V shed 4 bases and J shed 1 base, with 7 bases lying between them. The CDR3 sequence is 13 residues long. The germline V gene encodes CDR1 KGHSH and CDR2 LQKENI. CDR3: CASSRPWNTEAFF. CDR3 coding DNA: TGTGCCAGCTCACGGCCATGGAACACTGAAGCTTTCTTT.

The chain couples TRBV29-1 to TRBJ2-1; D call uncertain. V was pared by 7 bases and J by 2 bases, with 9 bases between. Germline V CDR1 and CDR2: SQVTM, ANQGSEA. This CDR3 spans 12 amino acids. The CDR3 here is CSGHSTYNEQFF. CDR3 nucleotide sequence: TGCAGCGGTCACAGTACCTACAATGAGCAGTTCTTC.

CDR3 loop: CASSLGLAGNNEQFF. In nucleotides, the CDR3 is TGTGCCAGCAGTCTGGGACTAGCGGGAAACAATGAGCAGTTCTTC. This chain joins TRBV28 and TRBJ2-1, with 13 bases identical to TRBD2. The CDR3 has 15 amino acids. Trimming at V came to 5 bases and at J to 5 bases, leaving 3 bases not matched to a gene. Germline CDR1 and CDR2: MDHEN and SYDVKM.

The chain has TRBV7-9 and TRBJ2-1; TRBD2 aligns across 10 bases. V lost 2 bases to trimming and J lost 7 bases; unmatched junction nucleotides: 8. The CDR3 sequence is 16 residues long. CDR1 SEHNR and CDR2 FQNEAQ come from the germline V gene (reference sequence). The CDR3 DNA reads TGTGCCAGCAGCTTACTCAGGACTAGCGGAGGAAATGAGCAGTTCTTC. Its protein product is CASSLLRTSGGNEQFF.

V is TRBV7-9 and J is TRBJ2-7; the D gene is possibly TRBD1 (5 bases). Trimming cost V 4 bases and J 6 bases, with 10 bases left between them. The CDR3 length is 12 residues. The germline V gene encodes CDR1 SEHNR and CDR2 FQNEAQ (reference sequence). The CDR3 DNA is TGTGCCAGCAGCTCACAGGCTACCGAGCAGTACTTC. It codes for CASSSQATEQYF.

This sequence joins TRBV6-1 and TRBJ2-1, with 10 bases lining up with TRBD1. This CDR3 has 14 residues. The J segment lost 5 bases and the V segment lost 4 bases, leaving 2 bases of the junction unmatched. Germline lookup yields CDR1 MNHNS and CDR2 SASEGT. The CDR3 protein is CASSAGTGDNEQFF. CDR3 DNA sequence: TGTGCCAGCAGTGCCGGGACAGGGGACAATGAGCAGTTCTTC.

This clone was seen a few times. CDR3 amino acids: CASSPNRDGYTF. CDR3 DNA sequence: TGTGCCAGCTCACCTAACAGGGATGGCTACACCTTC. The rearrangement joins TRBV18 to TRBJ1-2, with TRBD1 as a possible D gene (6 bases). Trimming took off 3 bases at V and 6 bases at J, with 8 bases between the two ends. Germline assignment: CDR1 KGHSH and CDR2 LQKENI. This CDR3 contains 12 residues.

The V and J genes are TRBV7-2 and TRBJ2-5; 12 nucleotides align to TRBD2. Germline V gives CDR1 SGHTA, CDR2 FQGNSA. The length of the CDR3 is 14 residues. The ends lost 4 bases at V and 5 bases at J; junction bases unmatched: 2. The chain's CDR3 is CASSWGLAGETQYF. Written as DNA, the CDR3 is TGTGCCAGCAGCTGGGGACTAGCGGGTGAGACCCAGTACTTC.

The sample holds a few counts of this clone. This chain links TRBV19 with TRBJ1-4; D might be TRBD1 (5 bases). The CDR3 has 15 residues. The V gene lost 6 bases and the J gene lost 6 bases, with 17 bases spanning the gap. Germline V gene sequence: CDR1 LNHDA, CDR2 SQIVND (reference sequence). CDR3 DNA sequence: TGTGCCAGTAGGACGAACGCCCGGGGGGATGAAAAACTGTTTTTT. Its translation: CASRTNARGDEKLFF.

The chain uses TRBV28 and TRBJ2-2; a weak D match, TRBD2 (6 bases). The CDR3 contains 16 residues. V was clipped by 2 bases and J by 6 bases, with 16 bases between them. The V gene's germline CDR1 is MDHEN and CDR2 SYDVKM. The CDR3 sequence is CASSLLLLAAAGELFF. The CDR3, as DNA: TGTGCCAGCAGTTTACTCTTACTAGCCGCCGCCGGGGAGCTGTTTTTT.

The gene calls are TRBV5-4 and TRBJ2-2; D might be TRBD1 (5 bases). V was trimmed by 4 bases and J by 6 bases, leaving 10 bases between them. Looked up from germline, CDR1 is SGHNT and CDR2 is YYREEE (reference sequence). The CDR3 consists of 13 residues. DNA of the CDR3: TGTGCCAGCAGCGTGCAGGGCTCCGGGGAGCTGTTTTTT. This codes for CASSVQGSGELFF.

The rearrangement links TRBV4-3 to TRBJ2-7; TRBD2 matches at 9 bases. With V trimmed by 1 base and J by 3 bases, 7 bases remained unmatched. This CDR3 is 16 amino acids long. Looked up from germline, CDR1 is LGHNA and CDR2 is YSLEER. CDR3 region: CASSQVRTSDFYEQYF. The CDR3 nucleotides read TGCGCCAGCAGCCAAGTGAGGACTAGCGATTTCTACGAGCAGTACTTC.

This clone was seen only a few times. The V call is TRBV4-2, the J call TRBJ2-7, with a tentative D call TRBD2 (6 bases). The CDR3 totals 15 residues. V was clipped by 0 bases and J by 3 bases, with 12 bases between them. The V gene's germline CDR1 is LGHNA and CDR2 YNFKEQ. The CDR3 sequence is CASSQDWDWNYEQYF. The CDR3 DNA sequence: TGTGCCAGCAGCCAAGATTGGGACTGGAACTACGAGCAGTACTTC.

V gene TRBV5-6 combines with J gene TRBJ2-1; 12 nucleotides match TRBD2. CDR1 and CDR2 (germline): SGHDT, YYEEEE. There are 15 residues in the CDR3. After removal of 4 bases from V and 15 bases from J, the junction contained 14 bases not matched to a gene. CDR3 nucleotide sequence: TGTGCCAGCAGCCGCGCAACTAGCGGGAGGTATGGGCTGTTCTTC. Protein: CASSRATSGRYGLFF.

This chain uses TRBV5-6 with TRBJ2-1; D is perhaps TRBD1 (6 bases). Trimming removed 1 base from V and 8 bases from J, with 10 bases in between. Germline CDR1 and CDR2: SGHDT and YYEEEE. This CDR3 is built from 13 residues. The CDR3: CASSLTGLDEQFF. For the CDR3, the DNA is TGTGCCAGCAGCTTGACAGGGCTCGATGAGCAGTTCTTC.

This clone has a handful of counts. This sequence joins TRBV10-2 and TRBJ2-1; 10 nucleotides agree with TRBD2. V lost 7 bases to trimming and J lost 7 bases; unmatched junction nucleotides: 4. This CDR3 region has 13 residues. CDR1 is WSHSY, CDR2 SAAADI, per germline. The CDR3 loop reads CASIGLAENEQFF. As DNA, the CDR3 is TGCGCCAGCATTGGACTAGCGGAAAATGAGCAGTTCTTC.

This clone has more than one count but fewer than ten. J is TRBJ2-7 and V is TRBV28; 9 nucleotides match TRBD1. Germline V gene data show CDR1 as MDHEN and CDR2 as SYDVKM. The length of the CDR3 is 17 residues. With V trimmed by 6 bases and J by 3 bases, 15 bases remained unmatched. The CDR3 coding sequence is TGTGCCAGCAGCAAGAAAGGCCTGACAGGGGGATACTACGAGCAGTACTTC. It encodes CASSKKGLTGGYYEQYF.

V and J are TRBV2 and TRBJ2-1; D unclear. The length of the CDR3 is 12 residues. Germline-derived CDR1 and CDR2 are SNHLY and FYNNEI. Trimming left V 4 bases short and J 4 bases short, with 5 bases between. Here the CDR3 DNA reads TGTGCCAGCAGTGCCGGGTACAATGAGCAGTTCTTC. Its translation is CASSAGYNEQFF.

The rearrangement links TRBV28 to TRBJ2-5, with 8 nucleotides matching TRBD1. After removal of 5 bases from V and 5 bases from J, the junction contained 7 bases not matched to a gene. Germline CDR1 and CDR2: MDHEN and SYDVKM. The CDR3 contains 14 residues. CDR3 bases: TGTGCCAGCAGTCCCCAGGGGGCCGTGGAGACCCAGTACTTC. Translating gives CASSPQGAVETQYF.

This clone has just a few counts. The chain recombines TRBV4-3 with TRBJ1-1; tentatively, D is TRBD1 (5 bases). CDR1 is LGHNA and CDR2 is YSLEER in the germline V gene. The CDR3 extends over 15 amino acids. Trimming shortened V by 0 bases and J by 7 bases, and 15 bases separated the two germline ends. DNA of the CDR3: TGCGCCAGCAGCCAAGAACCCGTTCGGGGGAGTGAAGCTTTCTTT. Translation gives CASSQEPVRGSEAFF.

This rearrangement joins TRBV7-2 to TRBJ2-3, with a weak D call TRBD2 (5 bases). CDR1 and CDR2 from the germline V gene are SGHTA and FQGNSA. V shed 1 base and J shed 6 bases, with 8 bases lying between them. CDR3 length equals 13 residues. As DNA, the CDR3 is TGTGCCAGCAGCTTAGGTCTAGCCGATACGCAGTATTTT. It translates to CASSLGLADTQYF.

The chain couples TRBV9 to TRBJ2-7, with 7 bases fitting TRBD1. The germline V gene has CDR1 SGDLS and CDR2 YYNGEE. J lost 5 bases, V lost 0 bases, and 8 bases had no gene match. There are 15 residues in the CDR3. This CDR3 reads CASSVEGARYNEQYF. Here the CDR3 DNA reads TGTGCCAGCAGCGTAGAGGGGGCGCGGTATAACGAGCAGTACTTC.

This clone has only one observation. V gene TRBV7-2 combines with J gene TRBJ2-7; unclear D gene. Germline CDR1 is SGHTA and CDR2 is FQGNSA. V was cut by 5 bases and J by 5 bases, with 16 bases left in between. The CDR3 is 14 residues long. The CDR3 DNA reads TGTGCCAGCAGCGCCCGACTGCTAACGGACGAGCAGTACTTC. Protein: CASSARLLTDEQYF.

The chain employs TRBV19 and TRBJ2-7, with 8 nucleotides matching TRBD1. With V trimmed by 3 bases and J by 3 bases, 4 bases remained unmatched. CDR3 length: 14 amino acids. The germline CDR1 and CDR2 sequences are LNHDA and SQIVND (reference sequence). CDR3 DNA sequence: TGTGCCAGTAGTATCGCACAGGGGGTCTACGAGCAGTACTTC. Amino acids: CASSIAQGVYEQYF.

The chain has TRBV27 and TRBJ2-7; TRBD2 might be the D (7 bases). Germline values: CDR1 MNHEY, CDR2 SMNVEV (reference sequence). The CDR3 has 13 residues. V lost 6 bases and J lost 3, with 12 bases in between. For the CDR3, the DNA is TGTGCCAGCAGCCCAAGGGGGGGCTACGAGCAGTACTTC. Protein product: CASSPRGGYEQYF.

This clone was detected only a few times. The CDR3 sequence: CASSETSGRFNEQFF. The DNA for the CDR3 is TGTGCCAGCAGTGAGACTAGCGGGAGGTTCAATGAGCAGTTCTTC. V usage is TRBV25-1 and J usage is TRBJ2-1; TRBD2 aligns across 13 bases. Germline values: CDR1 MGHDK, CDR2 SYGVNS. The V segment lost 3 bases and the J segment 6 bases; nucleotides outside the gene matches: 2. The CDR3 covers 15 residues.

The chain couples TRBV25-1 to TRBJ1-3; D remains unclear. The length of the CDR3 is 14 residues. CDR1 is MGHDK, CDR2 SYGVNS, per germline. V dropped 5 bases and J dropped 0 bases, with 8 bases sitting between them. DNA for the CDR3: TGTGCCAGCAGTCCCTTTAGCTCTGGAAACACCATATATTTT. This gives the protein CASSPFSSGNTIYF.

V gene TRBV28 combines with J gene TRBJ2-7; 7 nucleotides align to TRBD2. Germline CDR1 reads MDHEN; CDR2 reads SYDVKM. The length of the CDR3 is 13 residues. The V and J ends lost 2 bases and 6 bases, in that order; junction bases with no gene match: 4. The DNA for the CDR3 is TGTGCCAGCAGTTTACGTCGACTAGCCGAGCAGTACTTC. Residues: CASSLRRLAEQYF.

J is TRBJ2-1 and V is TRBV5-1; 8 positions match TRBD2. V trimming: 4 bases; J trimming: 2 bases; junction bases outside the gene matches: 5. Germline V gene lookup returns CDR1 SGHRS and CDR2 YFSETQ. This CDR3 spans 15 amino acids. CDR3: CASSKRETTYNEQFF. The CDR3 bases are TGCGCCAGCAGCAAGCGGGAGACGACCTACAATGAGCAGTTCTTC.